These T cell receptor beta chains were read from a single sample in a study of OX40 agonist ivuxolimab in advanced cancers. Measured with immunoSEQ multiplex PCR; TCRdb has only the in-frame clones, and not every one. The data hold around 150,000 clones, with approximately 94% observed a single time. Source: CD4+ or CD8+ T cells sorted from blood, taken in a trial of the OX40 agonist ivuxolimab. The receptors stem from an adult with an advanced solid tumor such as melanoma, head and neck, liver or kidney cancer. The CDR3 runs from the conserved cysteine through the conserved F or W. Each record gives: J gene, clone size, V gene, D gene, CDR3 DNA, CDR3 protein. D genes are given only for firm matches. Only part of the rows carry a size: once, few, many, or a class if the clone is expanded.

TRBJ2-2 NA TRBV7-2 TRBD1 TGTGCCAGCAGCTTTCGGACAGGGGCCACCACCGGGGAGCTGTTTTTT CASSFRTGATTGELFF
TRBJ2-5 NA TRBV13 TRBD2 TGTGCCAGCAGCCCTCAAGCGGGAGCGCCGGGGGAGACCCAGTACTTC CASSPQAGAPGETQYF
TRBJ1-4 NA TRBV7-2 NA TGTGCCAGCAGCTTAGGGGGTCAGTTTAATGAAAAACTGTTTTTT CASSLGGQFNEKLFF
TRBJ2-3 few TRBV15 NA TGTGCCACCAGCAGCGCCAGGGGCCTCGGGACAGATACGCAGTATTTT CATSSARGLGTDTQYF
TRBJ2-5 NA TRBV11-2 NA TGTGCCAGCAGTCGTCAACGGGGTTTCGGGGAGACCCAGTACTTC CASSRQRGFGETQYF
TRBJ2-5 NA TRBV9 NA TGTGCCAGCAGCCTTTCAGGCGGGGGCGGGGAGACCCAGTACTTC CASSLSGGGGETQYF
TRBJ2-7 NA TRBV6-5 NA TGTGCCAGCAGTTACTCCCTCCGACAGTGGCAGTACTTC CASSYSLRQWQYF
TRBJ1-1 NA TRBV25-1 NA TGTGCCAGCAGTGTTGGGGGGATGAACACTGAAGCTTTCTTT CASSVGGMNTEAFF
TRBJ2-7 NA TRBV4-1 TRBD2 TGCGCCAGCAGCCATCCTACTAGCGGGGTCTCCTACGAGCAGTACTTC CASSHPTSGVSYEQYF
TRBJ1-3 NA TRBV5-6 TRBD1 TGTGCCAGCAGCTCAGGGGGGGCCGGAAACACCATATATTTT CASSSGGAGNTIYF
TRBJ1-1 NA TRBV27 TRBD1 TGTGCCAGCAGCCCGATTGACAGGGGAAATACTGAAGCTTTCTTT CASSPIDRGNTEAFF
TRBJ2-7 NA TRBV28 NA TGTGCCAGCAGCAACGGACAGAGCTACGAGCAGTACTTC CASSNGQSYEQYF
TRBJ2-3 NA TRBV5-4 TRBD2 TGTGCCAGCAGCTCTAAATCCACTAGCGGGGGGGCAGATACGCAGTATTTT CASSSKSTSGGADTQYF
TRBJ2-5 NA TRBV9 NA TGTGCCAGCAGCAACCAGGGTCACCAAGAGACCCAGTACTTC CASSNQGHQETQYF
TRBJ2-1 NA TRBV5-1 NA TGCGCCAGCAGCCCGGGACTTATCTCCTACAATGAGCAGTTCTTC CASSPGLISYNEQFF
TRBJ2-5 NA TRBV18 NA TGTGCCAGCTCACCCACGGCGGGGCTCCAAGAGACCCAGTACTTC CASSPTAGLQETQYF
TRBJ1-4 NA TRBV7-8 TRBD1 TGTGCCAGCAGCTCGGGGGACAGGGTCTTGGGAGAAAAACTGTTTTTT CASSSGDRVLGEKLFF
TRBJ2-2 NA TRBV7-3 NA TGTGCCAGCAGCTTATTAGGCGGAACGAACACCGGGGAGCTGTTTTTT CASSLLGGTNTGELFF
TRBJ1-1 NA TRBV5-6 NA TGTGCCAGCAGCTTGGGTCGCCCCGCTGAAGCTTTCTTT CASSLGRPAEAFF
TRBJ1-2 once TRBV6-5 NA TGTGCCAGCAGTTTAGACACTTATGGCTACACCTTC CASSLDTYGYTF
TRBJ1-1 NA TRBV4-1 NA TGCGCCAGCAGCCAAGATCAGAGGAACACTGAAGCTTTCTTT CASSQDQRNTEAFF
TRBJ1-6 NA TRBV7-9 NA TGTGCCAGCAGCTTTGGAGGCGGTAATTCACCCCTCCACTTT CASSFGGGNSPLHF
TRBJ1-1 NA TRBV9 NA TGTGCCAGCAGCGTAGGAAGGGGAACTGAAGCTTTCTTT CASSVGRGTEAFF
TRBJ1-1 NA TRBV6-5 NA TGTGCCAGCAGCTCGGACAGACCGAACACTGAAGCTTTCTTT CASSSDRPNTEAFF
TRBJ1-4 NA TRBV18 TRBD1 TGTGCCAGCTCAACAAACCGAGGACAGGGTAATGAAAAACTGTTTTTT CASSTNRGQGNEKLFF
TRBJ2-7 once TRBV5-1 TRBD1 TGCGCCAGCAGCAGGGGACAGGGAGACGAGCAGTACTTC CASSRGQGDEQYF
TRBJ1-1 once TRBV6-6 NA TGTGCCAGCAGTTACGAACTACAGGGTTCTGAAGCTTTCTTT CASSYELQGSEAFF
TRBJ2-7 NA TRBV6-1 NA NA CASILGQRLPYEQYF
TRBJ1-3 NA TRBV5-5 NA TGTGCCAGCAGACAGACCGGACCCTCTGGAAACACCATATATTTT CASRQTGPSGNTIYF
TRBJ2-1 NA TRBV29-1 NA TGCAGCGTTCGAAGAGGGGGGGCCAAGAATGAGCAGTTCTTC CSVRRGGAKNEQFF
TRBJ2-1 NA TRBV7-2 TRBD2 TGTGCCAGCAGCTCCAAGACTAGCGGAATCTCCTACAATGAGCAGTTCTTC CASSSKTSGISYNEQFF
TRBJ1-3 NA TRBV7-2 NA TGTGCCAGCAGCTTAGCGCTCGGGGCCTCTGGAAACACCATATATTTT CASSLALGASGNTIYF
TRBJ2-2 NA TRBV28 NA TGTGCCAGCAGCTCGAACACCGGGGAGCTGTTTTTT CASSSNTGELFF
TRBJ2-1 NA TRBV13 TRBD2 TGTGCCAGCAGCTTCCTTGGACTAGCGGGGGACCTTGGCTCCTACAATGAGCAGTTCTTC CASSFLGLAGDLGSYNEQFF
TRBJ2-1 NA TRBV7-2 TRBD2 TGTGCCAGCAGCTCTAGCGGTTTATTCTCCTACAATGAGCAGTTCTTC CASSSSGLFSYNEQFF
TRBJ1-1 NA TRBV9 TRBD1 TGTGCCAGCAGCGGAGAACAGGGGCGATTCACTGAAGCTTTCTTT CASSGEQGRFTEAFF
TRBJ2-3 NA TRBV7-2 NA TGTGCCAGCAGCTCTCGACAGAGGGAGGCTACGCAGTATTTT CASSSRQREATQYF
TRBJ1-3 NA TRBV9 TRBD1 TGTGCCAGCAGCCCGATGGACAGGGCTGGAAACACCATATATTTT CASSPMDRAGNTIYF
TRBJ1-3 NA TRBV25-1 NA TGTGCCAGCAGTGAGAGCGCTGGGGTGCCGACCCTTGGAAACACCATATATTTT CASSESAGVPTLGNTIYF
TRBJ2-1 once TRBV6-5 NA TGTGCCAGCAGTTACGGACCCGGGTCCTACAATGAGCAGTTCTTC CASSYGPGSYNEQFF
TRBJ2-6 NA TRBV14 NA TGTGCCAGCAGCCAATTTCCGGGTTACTCTGGGGCCAACGTCCTGACTTTC CASSQFPGYSGANVLTF
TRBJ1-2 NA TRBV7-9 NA TGTGCCAGCAGCTTAGTAAACACCCCTAACTATGGCTACACCTTC CASSLVNTPNYGYTF